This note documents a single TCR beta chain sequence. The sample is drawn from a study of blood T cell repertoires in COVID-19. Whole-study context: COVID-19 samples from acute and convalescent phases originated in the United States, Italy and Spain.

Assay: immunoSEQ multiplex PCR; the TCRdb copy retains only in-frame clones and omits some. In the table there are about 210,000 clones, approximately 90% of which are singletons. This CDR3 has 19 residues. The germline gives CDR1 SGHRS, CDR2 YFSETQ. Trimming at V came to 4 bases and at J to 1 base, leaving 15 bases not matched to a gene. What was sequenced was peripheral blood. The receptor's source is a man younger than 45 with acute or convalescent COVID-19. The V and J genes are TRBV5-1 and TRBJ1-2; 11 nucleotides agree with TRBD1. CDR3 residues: CASSVGIGTGGTINYGYTF. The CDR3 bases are TGCGCCAGCAGCGTAGGAATCGGGACAGGGGGTACTATTAACTATGGCTACACCTTC.